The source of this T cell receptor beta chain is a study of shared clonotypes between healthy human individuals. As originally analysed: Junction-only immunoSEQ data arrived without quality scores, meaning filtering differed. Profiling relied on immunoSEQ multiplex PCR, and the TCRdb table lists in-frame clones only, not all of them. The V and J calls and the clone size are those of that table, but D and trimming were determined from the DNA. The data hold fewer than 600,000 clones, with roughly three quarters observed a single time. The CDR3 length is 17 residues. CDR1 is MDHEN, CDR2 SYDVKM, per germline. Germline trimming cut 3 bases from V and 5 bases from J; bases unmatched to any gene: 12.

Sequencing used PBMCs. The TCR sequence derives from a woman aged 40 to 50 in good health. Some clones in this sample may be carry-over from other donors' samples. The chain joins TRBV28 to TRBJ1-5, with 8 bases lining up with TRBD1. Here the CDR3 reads CASSFPAGGRLDQPQHF. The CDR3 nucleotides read TGTGCCAGCAGTTTTCCGGCAGGGGGCCGCCTCGATCAGCCCCAGCATTTT. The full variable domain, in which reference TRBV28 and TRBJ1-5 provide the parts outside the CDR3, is DVKVTQSSRYLVKRTGEKVFLECVQDMDHENMFWYRQDPGLGLRLIYFSYDVKMKEKGDIPEGYSVSREKKERFSLILESASTNQTSMYLCASSFPAGGRLDQPQHFGDGTRLSIL.